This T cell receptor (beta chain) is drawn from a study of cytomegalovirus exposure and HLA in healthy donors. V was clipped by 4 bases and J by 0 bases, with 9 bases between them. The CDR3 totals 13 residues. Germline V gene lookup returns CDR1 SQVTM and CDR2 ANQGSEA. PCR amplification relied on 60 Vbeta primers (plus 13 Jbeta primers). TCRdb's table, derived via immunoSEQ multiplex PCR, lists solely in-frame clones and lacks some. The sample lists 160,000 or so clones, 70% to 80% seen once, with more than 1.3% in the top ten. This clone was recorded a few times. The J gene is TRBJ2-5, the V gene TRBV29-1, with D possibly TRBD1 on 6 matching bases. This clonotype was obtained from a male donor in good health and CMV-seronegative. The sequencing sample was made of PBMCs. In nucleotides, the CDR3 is TGCAGCGTTGTTAGGGGGTACCAAGAGACCCAGTACTTC. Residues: CSVVRGYQETQYF.